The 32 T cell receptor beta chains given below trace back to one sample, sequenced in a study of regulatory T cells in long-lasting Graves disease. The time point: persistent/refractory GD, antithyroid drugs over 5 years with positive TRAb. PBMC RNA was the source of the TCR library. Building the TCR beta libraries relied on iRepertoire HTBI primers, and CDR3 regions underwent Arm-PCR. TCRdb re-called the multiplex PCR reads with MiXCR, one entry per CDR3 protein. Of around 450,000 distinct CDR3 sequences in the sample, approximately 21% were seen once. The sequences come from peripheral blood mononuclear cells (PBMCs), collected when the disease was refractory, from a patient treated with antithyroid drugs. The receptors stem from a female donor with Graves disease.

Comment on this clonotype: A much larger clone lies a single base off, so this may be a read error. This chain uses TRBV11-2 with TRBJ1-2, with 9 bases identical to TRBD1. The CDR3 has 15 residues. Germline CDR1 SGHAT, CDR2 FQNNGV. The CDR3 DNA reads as TGTGCCAGCAGCTTTACAGGGGGCGCTGGCTATGGCCACACCTTC. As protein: CASSFTGGAGYGHTF. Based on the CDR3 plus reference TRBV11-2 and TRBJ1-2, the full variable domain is EAGVAQSPRYKIIEKRQSVAFWCNPISGHATLYWYQQILGQGPKLLIQFQNNGVVDDSQLPKDRFSAERLKGVDSTLKIQPAKLEDSAVYLCASSFTGGAGYGHTFGSGTRLTVV.

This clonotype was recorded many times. The chain's CDR3 is CASSLWTKGPKDTEAFF. Written as DNA, the CDR3 is TGTGCCAGCAGTTTATGGACGAAGGGACCCAAGGACACTGAAGCTTTCTTT. This rearrangement joins TRBV28 to TRBJ1-1; weak D call: TRBD1 (5 bases). The CDR3 totals 17 residues. Germline CDR1 MDHEN, CDR2 SYDVKM. Trimming removed 0 bases at V and 3 bases at J, with 17 bases between.

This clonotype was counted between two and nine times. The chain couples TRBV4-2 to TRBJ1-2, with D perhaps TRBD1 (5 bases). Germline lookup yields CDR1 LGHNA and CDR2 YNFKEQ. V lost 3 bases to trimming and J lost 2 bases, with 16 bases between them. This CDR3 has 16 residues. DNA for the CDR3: TGTGCCAGCAGCCATGACCGACAGTCTTCAAACTATGGCTACACCTTC. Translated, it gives CASSHDRQSSNYGYTF.

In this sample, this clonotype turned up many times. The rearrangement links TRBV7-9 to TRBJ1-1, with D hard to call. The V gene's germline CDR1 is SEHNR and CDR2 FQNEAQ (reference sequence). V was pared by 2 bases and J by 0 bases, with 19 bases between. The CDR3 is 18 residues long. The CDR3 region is CASSLSWFGEEMNTEAFF. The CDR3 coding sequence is TGTGCCAGCAGCTTAAGCTGGTTCGGGGAAGAAATGAACACTGAAGCTTTCTTT.

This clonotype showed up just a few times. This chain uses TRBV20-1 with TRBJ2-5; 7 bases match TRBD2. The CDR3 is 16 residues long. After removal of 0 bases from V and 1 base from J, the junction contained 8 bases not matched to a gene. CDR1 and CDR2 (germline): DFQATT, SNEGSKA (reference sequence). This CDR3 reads CSARDYKREIQETQYF. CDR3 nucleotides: TGCAGTGCTAGAGATTACAAGCGGGAAATCCAAGAGACCCAGTACTTC.

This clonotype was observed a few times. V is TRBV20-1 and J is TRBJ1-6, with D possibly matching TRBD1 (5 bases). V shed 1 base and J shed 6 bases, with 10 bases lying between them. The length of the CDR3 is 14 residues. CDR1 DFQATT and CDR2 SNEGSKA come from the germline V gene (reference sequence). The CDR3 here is CSARAGQLNSPLHF. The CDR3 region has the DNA TGCAGTGCTAGAGCAGGGCAACTTAATTCACCCCTCCACTTT.

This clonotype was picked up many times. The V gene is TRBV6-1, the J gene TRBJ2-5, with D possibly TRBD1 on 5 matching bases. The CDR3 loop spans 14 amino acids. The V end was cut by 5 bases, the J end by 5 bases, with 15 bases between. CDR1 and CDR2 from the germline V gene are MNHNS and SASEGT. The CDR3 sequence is CASSQRGLHETQYF. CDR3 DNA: TGTGCCAGCAGTCAAAGGGGTCTGCATGAGACCCAGTACTTC.

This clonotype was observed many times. The CDR3 coding sequence is TGCAGTGCTCTTGCCGGGACTAGCGCTAACACCGGGGAGCTGTTTTTT. Its translation: CSALAGTSANTGELFF. The chain has TRBV20-1 and TRBJ2-2; 10 nucleotides agree with TRBD2. Germline CDR1 and CDR2: DFQATT and SNEGSKA (reference sequence). V was pared by 5 bases and J by 2 bases, with 8 bases of the junction left unmatched. CDR3 length equals 16 residues.

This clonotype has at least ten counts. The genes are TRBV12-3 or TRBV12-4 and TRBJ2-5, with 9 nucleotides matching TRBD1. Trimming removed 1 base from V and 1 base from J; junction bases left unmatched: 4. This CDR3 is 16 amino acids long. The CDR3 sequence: CASSLGQGVFQETQYF. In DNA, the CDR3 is TGTGCCAGCAGTTTAGGACAGGGGGTTTTCCAAGAGACCCAGTACTTC.

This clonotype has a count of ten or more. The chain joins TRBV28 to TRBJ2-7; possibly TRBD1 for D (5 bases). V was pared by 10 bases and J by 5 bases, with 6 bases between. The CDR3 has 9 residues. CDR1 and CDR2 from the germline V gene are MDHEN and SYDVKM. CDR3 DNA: TGTGCCATAGGGGACGAGCAGTACTTC. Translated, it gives CAIGDEQYF.

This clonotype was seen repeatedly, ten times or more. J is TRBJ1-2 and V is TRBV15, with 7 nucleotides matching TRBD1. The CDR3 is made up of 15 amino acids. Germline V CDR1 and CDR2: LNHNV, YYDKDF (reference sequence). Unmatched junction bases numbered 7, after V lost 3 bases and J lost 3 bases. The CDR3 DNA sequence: TGTGCCACCAGCAGGGAGGGGGACAGAGACTATGGCTACACCTTC. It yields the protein CATSREGDRDYGYTF.

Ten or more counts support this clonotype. The CDR3 here is CASSSAIADQPQHF. CDR3 coding DNA: TGTGCCAGCAGTTCAGCTATAGCGGATCAGCCCCAGCATTTT. The rearrangement joins TRBV7-9 to TRBJ1-5; no firm D call. Trimming took 6 bases from V and 5 from J, leaving 14 bases between them. Germline V gives CDR1 SEHNR, CDR2 FQNEAQ (reference sequence). This CDR3 is built from 14 residues.

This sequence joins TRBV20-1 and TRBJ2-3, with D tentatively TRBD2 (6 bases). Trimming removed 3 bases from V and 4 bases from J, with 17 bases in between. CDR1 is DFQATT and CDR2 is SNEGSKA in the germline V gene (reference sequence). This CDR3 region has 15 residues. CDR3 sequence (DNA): TGCAGTGCTAGCCCTGGACGAACGGGGGCAGATACGCAGTATTTT. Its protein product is CSASPGRTGADTQYF.

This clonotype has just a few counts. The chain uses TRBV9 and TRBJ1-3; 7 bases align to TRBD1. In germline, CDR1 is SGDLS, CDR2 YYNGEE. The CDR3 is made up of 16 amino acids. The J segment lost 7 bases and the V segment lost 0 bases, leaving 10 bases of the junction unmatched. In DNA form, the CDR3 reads TGTGCCAGCAGCGTAGATGGGGGGACAGCTTGGAACACCATATATTTT. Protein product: CASSVDGGTAWNTIYF.

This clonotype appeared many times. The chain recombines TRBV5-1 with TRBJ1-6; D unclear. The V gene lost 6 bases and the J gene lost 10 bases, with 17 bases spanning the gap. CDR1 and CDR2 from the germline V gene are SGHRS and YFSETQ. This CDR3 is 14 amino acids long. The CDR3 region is CASTRSTVGSPLHF. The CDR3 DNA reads TGCGCCAGCACCCGTTCGACGGTTGGGTCACCCCTCCACTTT.

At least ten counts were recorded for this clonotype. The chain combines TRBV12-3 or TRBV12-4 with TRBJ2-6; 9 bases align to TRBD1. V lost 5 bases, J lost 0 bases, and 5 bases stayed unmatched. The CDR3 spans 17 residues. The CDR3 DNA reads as TGTGCCAGCAGTCCACAGGGGGCCATCTCTGGGGCCAACGTCCTGACTTTC. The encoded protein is CASSPQGAISGANVLTF.

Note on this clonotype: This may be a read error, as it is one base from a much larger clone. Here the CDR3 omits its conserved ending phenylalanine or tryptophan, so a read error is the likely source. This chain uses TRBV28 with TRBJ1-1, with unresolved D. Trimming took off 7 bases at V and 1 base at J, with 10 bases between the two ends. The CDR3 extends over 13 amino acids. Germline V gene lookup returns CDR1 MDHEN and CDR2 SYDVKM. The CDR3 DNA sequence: TGTGCCAGCATTGAAACGTCGAACACTGAAGCTTTCTCT. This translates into CASIETSNTEAFS.

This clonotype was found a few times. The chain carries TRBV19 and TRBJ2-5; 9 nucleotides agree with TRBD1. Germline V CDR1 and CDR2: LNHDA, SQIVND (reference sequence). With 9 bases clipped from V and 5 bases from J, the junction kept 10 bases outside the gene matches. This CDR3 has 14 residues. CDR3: CASGPTGGRETQYF. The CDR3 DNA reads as TGTGCCAGCGGTCCAACAGGGGGCAGGGAGACCCAGTACTTC.

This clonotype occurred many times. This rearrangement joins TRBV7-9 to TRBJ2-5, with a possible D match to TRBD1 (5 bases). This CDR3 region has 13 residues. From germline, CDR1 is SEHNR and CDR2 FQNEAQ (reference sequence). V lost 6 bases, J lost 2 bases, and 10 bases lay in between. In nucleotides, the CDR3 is TGTGCCAGCAGTTCGCCAGGGCAAGAGACCCAGTACTTC. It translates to CASSSPGQETQYF. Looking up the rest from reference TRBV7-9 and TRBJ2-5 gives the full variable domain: DTGVSQNPRHKITKRGQNVTFRCDPISEHNRLYWYRQTLGQGPEFLTYFQNEAQLEKSRLLSDRFSAERPKGSFSTLEIQRTEQGDSAMYLCASSSPGQETQYFGPGTRLLVL.

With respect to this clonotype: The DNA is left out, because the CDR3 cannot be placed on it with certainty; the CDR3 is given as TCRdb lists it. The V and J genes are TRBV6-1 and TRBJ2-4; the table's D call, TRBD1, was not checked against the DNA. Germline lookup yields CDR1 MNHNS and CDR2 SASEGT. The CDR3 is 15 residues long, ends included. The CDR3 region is CASSVAQGIVDIRYF.

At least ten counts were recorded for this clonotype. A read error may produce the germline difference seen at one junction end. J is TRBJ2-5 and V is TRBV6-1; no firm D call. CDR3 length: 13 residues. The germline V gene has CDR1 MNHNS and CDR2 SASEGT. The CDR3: CATSGRRQETQYF. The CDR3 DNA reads TGTGCCACCAGTGGACGTAGGCAAGAGACCCAGTACTTC.

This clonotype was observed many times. CDR3 region: CASSQRTGRYYEQYF. The CDR3 DNA is TGTGCCAGCAGCCAACGGACAGGCCGATACTACGAGCAGTACTTC. The V call is TRBV28, the J call TRBJ2-7; 7 bases are a match to TRBD1. V trimming: 6 bases; J trimming: 3 bases; junction bases outside the gene matches: 11. From germline, CDR1 is MDHEN and CDR2 SYDVKM. This CDR3 contains 15 residues.

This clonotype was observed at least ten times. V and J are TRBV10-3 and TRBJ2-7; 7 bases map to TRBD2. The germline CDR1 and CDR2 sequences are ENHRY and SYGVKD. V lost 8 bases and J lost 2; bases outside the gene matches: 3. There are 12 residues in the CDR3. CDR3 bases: TGTGCCATCGGCGGGAGCACCTACGAGCAGTACTTC. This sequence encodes CAIGGSTYEQYF.

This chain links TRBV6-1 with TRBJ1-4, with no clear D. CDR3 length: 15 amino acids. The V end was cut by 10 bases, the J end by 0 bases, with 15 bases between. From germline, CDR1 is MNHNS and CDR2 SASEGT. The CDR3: CATKEAFSTNEKLFF. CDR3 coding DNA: TGTGCCACCAAAGAAGCATTCTCAACTAATGAAAAACTGTTTTTT.

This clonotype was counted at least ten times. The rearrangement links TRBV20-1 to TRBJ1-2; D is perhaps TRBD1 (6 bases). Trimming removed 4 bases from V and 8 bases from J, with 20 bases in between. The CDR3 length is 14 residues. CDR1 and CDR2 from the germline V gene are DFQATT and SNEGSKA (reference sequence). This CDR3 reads CSAKPFWTEPGYTF. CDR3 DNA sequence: TGCAGTGCTAAGCCGTTCTGGACAGAACCCGGCTACACCTTC.

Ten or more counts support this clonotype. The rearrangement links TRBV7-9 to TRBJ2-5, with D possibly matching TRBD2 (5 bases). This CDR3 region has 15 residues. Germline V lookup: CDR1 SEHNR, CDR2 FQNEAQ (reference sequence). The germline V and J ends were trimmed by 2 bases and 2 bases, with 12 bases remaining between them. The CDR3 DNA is TGTGCCAGCAGCTTATATCCAAGAGGGCAAGAGACCCAGTACTTC. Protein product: CASSLYPRGQETQYF.

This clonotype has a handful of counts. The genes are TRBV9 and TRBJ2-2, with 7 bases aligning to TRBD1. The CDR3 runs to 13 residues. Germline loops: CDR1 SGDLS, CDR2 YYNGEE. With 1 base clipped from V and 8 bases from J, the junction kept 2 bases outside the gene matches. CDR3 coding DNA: TGTGCCAGCAGCGTAAGACAGGGAGGGGAGCTGTTTTTT. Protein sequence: CASSVRQGGELFF.

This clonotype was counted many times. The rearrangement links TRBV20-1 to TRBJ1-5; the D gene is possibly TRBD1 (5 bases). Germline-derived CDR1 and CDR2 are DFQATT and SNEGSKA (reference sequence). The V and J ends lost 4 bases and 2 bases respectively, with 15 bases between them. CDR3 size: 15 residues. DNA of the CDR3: TGCAGTGCTACTGACCAGGGCGGGGGCAATCAGCCCCAGCATTTT. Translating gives CSATDQGGGNQPQHF.

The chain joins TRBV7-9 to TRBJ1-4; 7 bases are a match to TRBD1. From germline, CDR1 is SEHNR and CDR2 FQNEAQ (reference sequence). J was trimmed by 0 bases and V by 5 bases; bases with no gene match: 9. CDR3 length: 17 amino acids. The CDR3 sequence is CASSQLGTATTNEKLFF. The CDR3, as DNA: TGTGCCAGCAGCCAACTCGGGACAGCTACAACTAATGAAAAACTGTTTTTT.

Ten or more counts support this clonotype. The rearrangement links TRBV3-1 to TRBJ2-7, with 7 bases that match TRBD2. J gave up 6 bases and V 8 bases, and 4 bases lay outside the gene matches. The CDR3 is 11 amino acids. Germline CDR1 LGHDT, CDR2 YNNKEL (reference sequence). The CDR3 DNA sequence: TGTGCCAGCGGGGGGGTGGCCGAGCAGTACTTC. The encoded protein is CASGGVAEQYF.

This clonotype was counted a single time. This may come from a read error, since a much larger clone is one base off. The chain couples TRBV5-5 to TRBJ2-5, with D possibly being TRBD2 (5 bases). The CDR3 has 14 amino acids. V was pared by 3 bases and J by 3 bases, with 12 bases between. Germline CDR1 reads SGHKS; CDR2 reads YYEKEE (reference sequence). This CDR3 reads CASSSEFGEETQYF. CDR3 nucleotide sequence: TGTGCCAGCAGCTCGGAGTTCGGGGAAGAGACCCAGTACTTC. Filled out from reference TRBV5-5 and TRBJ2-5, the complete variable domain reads DAGVTQSPTHLIKTRGQQVTLRCSPISGHKSVSWYQQVLGQGPQFIFQYYEKEERGRGNFPDRFSARQFPNYSSELNVNALLLGDSALYLCASSSEFGEETQYFGPGTRLLVL.

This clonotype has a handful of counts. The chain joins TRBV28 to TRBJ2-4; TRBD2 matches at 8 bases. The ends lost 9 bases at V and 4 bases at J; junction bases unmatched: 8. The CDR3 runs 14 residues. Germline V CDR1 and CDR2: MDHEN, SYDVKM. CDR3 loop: CASSGGGYKNIQYF. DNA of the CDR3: TGTGCCAGTTCGGGGGGGGGGTATAAAAACATTCAGTACTTC.